The 21 T cell receptor beta chains reported below all come from one sample, sequenced in a study of blood T cell repertoires in COVID-19. Method: immunoSEQ multiplex PCR; TCRdb's copy keeps in-frame clones and lacks some. The sample has around 200,000 clones; 75% to 85% are singletons. The sequenced sample was peripheral blood. These receptors were taken from a woman aged 30 to 39 with COVID-19, enrolled during active disease.

The J gene is TRBJ2-1, the V gene TRBV29-1; 7 positions agree with TRBD2. The V segment lost 8 bases and the J segment 2 bases; nucleotides outside the gene matches: 15. The CDR3 runs 16 residues. Per germline, CDR1 SQVTM and CDR2 ANQGSEA. The CDR3 DNA sequence: TGCAGCTACCTTACATCCGTGGGGGGGGCCTACAATGAGCAGTTCTTC. Translating it yields CSYLTSVGGAYNEQFF.

J is TRBJ1-2 and V is TRBV20-1, with D hard to call. Between the trimmed V and J ends, which lost 6 bases and 11 bases, there was a span of 13 bases. The CDR3 loop spans 10 amino acids. CDR1 and CDR2 (germline): DFQATT, SNEGSKA (reference sequence). The CDR3 here is CSAFIRVYTF. The CDR3 DNA sequence: TGCAGTGCCTTTATCCGGGTGTACACCTTC.

Written as DNA, the CDR3 is TGTGCCACCAGTCGGGACAGGGGCTATGGCTACACCTTC. Translating gives CATSRDRGYGYTF. The V and J genes are TRBV24-1 and TRBJ1-2; 10 nucleotides line up with TRBD1. V gave up 6 bases and J gave up 4 bases; unmatched junction bases: 1. Germline lookup yields CDR1 KGHDR and CDR2 SFDVKD. CDR3 length: 13 amino acids.

The CDR3 region is CASSQEVQGANEQYF. DNA for the CDR3: TGTGCCAGCAGCCAAGAGGTCCAGGGGGCGAACGAGCAGTACTTC. V and J are TRBV3-1 (or the pseudogene TRBV3-2) and TRBJ2-7; 8 positions match TRBD1. Germline CDR1 reads LGHDT; CDR2 reads YNNKEL (reference sequence). The CDR3 is 15 residues long. Trimming at V came to 0 bases and at J to 5 bases, leaving 6 bases not matched to a gene.

A few counts support this clone. The V gene is TRBV28, the J gene TRBJ1-6, with a tentative D call TRBD1 (6 bases). Germline lookup yields CDR1 MDHEN and CDR2 SYDVKM. The CDR3 runs to 15 residues. Trimming stripped 8 bases from V and 10 bases from J, with 21 bases between. This CDR3 reads CASSGGRGQISPLHF. The CDR3 bases are TGTGCCAGCTCGGGTGGGCGGGGGCAAATCTCACCCCTCCACTTT.

The J gene is TRBJ1-2, the V gene TRBV30, with D maybe TRBD1 (5 bases). Per the germline V gene, CDR1 is GTSNPN and CDR2 is SVGIG (reference sequence). This CDR3 spans 16 amino acids. Trimming cost V 1 base and J 4 bases, with 19 bases left between them. The CDR3 region has the DNA TGTGCCTGGAGTGATACGGACACCACGCTAAGCTATGGCTACACCTTC. Residues: CAWSDTDTTLSYGYTF.

The chain links TRBV27 to TRBJ2-1; 14 nucleotides align to TRBD2. There are 19 residues in the CDR3. The J segment lost 4 bases and the V segment lost 6 bases, leaving 14 bases of the junction unmatched. In germline, CDR1 is MNHEY, CDR2 SMNVEV (reference sequence). CDR3 nucleotide sequence: TGTGCCAGCAGCCAATATCCCGGACTAGCGGGAGGCGGATACAATGAGCAGTTCTTC. Protein product: CASSQYPGLAGGGYNEQFF.

This sequence joins TRBV7-7 and TRBJ2-1; 10 positions match TRBD2. CDR3 size: 15 residues. Looked up from germline, CDR1 is SSHAT and CDR2 is FNYEAQ (reference sequence). Unmatched junction bases numbered 4, after V lost 1 base and J lost 7 bases. The CDR3 DNA follows: TGTGCCAGCAGCTTAGGGCTAGCGGGAGTAAATGAGCAGTTCTTC. It specifies CASSLGLAGVNEQFF.

This clone was recorded a few times. The genes are TRBV6-1 and TRBJ2-7; a weak D match, TRBD1 (6 bases). Trimming took 1 base from V and 3 from J, leaving 16 bases between them. The CDR3 is 16 residues long. CDR1 MNHNS and CDR2 SASEGT come from the germline V gene. CDR3 coding DNA: TGTGCCAGCAGTGAAGTCCCCCCGGGACATATCTACGAGCAGTACTTC. This encodes CASSEVPPGHIYEQYF.

V usage is TRBV19 and J usage is TRBJ2-5; TRBD1 aligns across 7 bases. V lost 3 bases, J lost 3 bases, and 4 bases stayed unmatched. Germline lookup yields CDR1 LNHDA and CDR2 SQIVND (reference sequence). CDR3 length equals 14 residues. The CDR3 region is CASSIRQGEETQYF. DNA for the CDR3: TGTGCCAGTAGTATCCGGCAGGGGGAAGAGACCCAGTACTTC.

The sample holds one count of this clone. The chain carries TRBV9 and TRBJ2-7; 7 positions match TRBD2. Per germline, CDR1 SGDLS and CDR2 YYNGEE. With 4 bases clipped from V and 7 bases from J, the junction kept 8 bases outside the gene matches. The CDR3 length is 13 residues. The CDR3 bases are TGTGCCAGCAGCCCCACCCATAGCGGGGAGCAGTACTTC. Amino acids: CASSPTHSGEQYF.

The V and J genes are TRBV7-9 and TRBJ2-3; D is perhaps TRBD2 (5 bases). The V end was cut by 5 bases, the J end by 2 bases, with 11 bases between. The CDR3 is 14 residues long. The germline V gene has CDR1 SEHNR and CDR2 FQNEAQ (reference sequence). CDR3 protein: CASSPDYPTDTQYF. CDR3 in DNA: TGTGCCAGCAGCCCTGACTACCCCACAGATACGCAGTATTTT.

The rearrangement joins TRBV7-2 to TRBJ2-7; weak D call: TRBD2 (6 bases). This CDR3 contains 14 residues. The V end lost 2 bases, the J end lost 6 bases, and 14 bases lay between the germline ends. Germline CDR1 and CDR2: SGHTA and FQGNSA. CDR3 DNA: TGTGCCAGCAGCTTATATGCCTCCGGGAGCGAGCAGTACTTC. Amino acids: CASSLYASGSEQYF.

The chain combines TRBV4-3 with TRBJ2-7; the D is unclear. The germline gives CDR1 LGHNA, CDR2 YSLEER. The CDR3 is 13 amino acids. Trimming took off 2 bases at V and 7 bases at J, with 12 bases between the two ends. The DNA of the CDR3 is TGCGCCAGCAGCCAACAGACACAGACAGAGCAGTACTTC. Translating it yields CASSQQTQTEQYF.

The chain has TRBV4-2 and TRBJ2-1, with D possibly TRBD1 on 6 matching bases. Germline-derived CDR1 and CDR2 are LGHNA and YNFKEQ. V lost 0 bases, J lost 4 bases, and 13 bases lay in between. The CDR3 contains 16 residues. Here the CDR3 DNA reads TGTGCCAGCAGCCAAGAGGGGACACTAACTTACAATGAGCAGTTCTTC. Protein product: CASSQEGTLTYNEQFF.

The J gene is TRBJ2-5, the V gene TRBV30; 14 bases are a match to TRBD2. Germline CDR1 is GTSNPN and CDR2 is SVGIG (reference sequence). The CDR3 extends over 14 amino acids. V was pared by 5 bases and J by 4 bases, with 3 bases of the junction left unmatched. CDR3 in amino acids: CAWRLAGGLETQYF. In DNA, the CDR3 is TGTGCCTGGCGACTAGCGGGGGGGCTAGAGACCCAGTACTTC.

The chain recombines TRBV5-6 with TRBJ1-6, with a possible D match to TRBD1 (5 bases). V gave up 1 base and J gave up 11 bases, with 7 bases separating them. This CDR3 region has 12 residues. Germline V CDR1 and CDR2: SGHDT, YYEEEE. The CDR3 region has the DNA TGTGCCAGCAGCTTGTGGGGGGCACCCCTCCACTTT. This codes for CASSLWGAPLHF.

This clone was observed many times. V is TRBV7-9 and J is TRBJ1-2; TRBD1 matches at 8 bases. V dropped 5 bases and J dropped 8; count of bases not matched to a gene: 19. The CDR3 is 17 residues long. CDR1 is SEHNR, CDR2 FQNEAQ, per germline (reference sequence). As DNA, the CDR3 is TGTGCCAGCAGCCCAAGACCTAAGGACAGGGCTCTTCACGGCTACACCTTC. It translates to CASSPRPKDRALHGYTF.

The V and J genes are TRBV2 and TRBJ1-4; the match to TRBD1 covers 7 bases. V lost 6 bases to trimming and J lost 8 bases; unmatched junction nucleotides: 6. There are 13 residues in the CDR3. CDR1 and CDR2 from the germline V gene are SNHLY and FYNNEI. Written as DNA, the CDR3 is TGTGCCAGCAGAGGGGGCCTCTTGGAAAAACTGTTTTTT. Translating gives CASRGGLLEKLFF. Variable domain in full (rest from reference TRBV2 and TRBJ1-4): EPEVTQTPSHQVTQMGQEVILRCVPISNHLYFYWYRQILGQKVEFLVSFYNNEISEKSEIFDDQFSVERPDGSNFTLKIRSTKLEDSAMYFCASRGGLLEKLFFGSGTQLSVL.

This sequence joins TRBV29-1 and TRBJ2-4, with 10 bases lining up with TRBD1. The CDR3 spans 14 residues. Germline CDR1 reads SQVTM; CDR2 reads ANQGSEA. The junction had 7 bases not matched to a gene; V was cut back by 6 bases and J by 5 bases. The CDR3 sequence: CSVARTGGQNIQYF. The CDR3 DNA reads TGCAGCGTCGCCCGGACAGGGGGTCAAAACATTCAGTACTTC.

This clone was detected once. The chain combines TRBV6-5 with TRBJ1-1, with D possibly TRBD1 on 5 matching bases. Germline loops: CDR1 MNHEY, CDR2 SVGAGI. The CDR3 is 13 residues long. V was clipped by 4 bases and J by 6 bases, with 12 bases between them. CDR3: CASSFGGFPEAFF. The CDR3 region has the DNA TGTGCCAGCAGTTTTGGGGGGTTTCCTGAAGCTTTCTTT.